The sample holds one count of the clone carrying this TCR beta chain. Some clones are missing from TCRdb's copy, which holds only in-frame ones; the method was immunoSEQ multiplex PCR. There are tens of thousands of clones in the sample; 80% to 95% occur only once, and approximately 0.4% lies in the top ten. Germline V gene sequence: CDR1 SEHNR, CDR2 FQNEAQ (reference sequence). The junction had 12 bases not matched to a gene; V was cut back by 5 bases and J by 5 bases. This CDR3 is 18 amino acids long. This sample stems from a study of technical replicates of blood from several donors. V is TRBV7-9 and J is TRBJ2-2; the match to TRBD2 covers 12 bases. Source material: T cells isolated from PBMCs. The source of this sequence is a human donor in good health. Some clones in this sample may be carry-over from other donors' samples. The DNA of the CDR3 is TGTGCCAGCAGCAAGTGGACTAGCGGGAAATCAAAAACCGGGGAGCTGTTTTTT. As protein: CASSKWTSGKSKTGELFF.